The source of this T cell receptor (beta chain) is a study of cytomegalovirus exposure and HLA in healthy donors listed by TCRdb under 2017. Notes on the research overall: According to a later analysis, the approximately 130 validation repertoires were produced on the same platform as the 666 repertoires of the first cohort. To predict cytomegalovirus infection status, the study brought together high-throughput TCR immunosequencing, statistical association of individual TCRs with disease status, and machine learning. A separate validation cohort of about 110 different subjects was used in addition to the roughly 670-subject first cohort. The aim of the study was to test whether cataloging public T cell receptors could identify signatures of past pathogen exposure. The study at large found these results: Most TCR sequences were observed very rarely across donors, whereas some public TCRs were present in many individuals. Subsequent analysis determined that TCRs grouped into clusters in the first cohort also showed a tendency toward co-occurrence across the 120 or so validation repertoires, and 94% of cluster scores exceeded 0. In the study, 150 to 200 TCR beta chains were listed as associated with cytomegalovirus. The classifier was reported to diagnose cytomegalovirus status with high specificity and sensitivity in both the original and validation cohorts. A later analysis had no HLA typing for the validation cohort, so co-occurrence there was scored across all 130 or so repertoires. A few of the identified cytomegalovirus-associated TCR beta chains were confirmed in vitro to be specific for cytomegalovirus antigens. The authors suggested that the approach could potentially be extended to other disease states and immunological phenotypes.

The donors were included in the validation cohort of some 120 subjects, a group kept apart from the roughly 680-subject first cohort. Worth noting for this clone: No antigen is known for it. Base qualities are not recorded, but no much larger clone differs from it by a single base.

The library was built by means of the immunoSEQ multiplex PCR assay. On the authors' methods: A statistical classification framework was developed to diagnose cytomegalovirus status using the catalog of TCR beta chain sequences. As stored in TCRdb, this immuneACCESS dataset retains in-frame rearrangements with V and J assigned. A fraction of the clones does not appear; measured against another copy, unresolved V genes explain less than half of the discrepancy, and the remainder lacks a known reason. From that table come the V and J calls and clone size; the DNA was used to work out D and trimming. Here the sample has 300,000 to 350,000 clones; 88% occur a single time. Clones ranked in the top ten supply around 0.96% of the sample. The germline V gene supplies CDR1 LGHNA and CDR2 YSLEER. Unmatched junction bases come to 7, with V trimmed by 0 bases and J by 7 bases. CDR3 length: 17 amino acids, cysteine to phenylalanine. The sequence is cut down to CDR3 DNA, 51 bases in frame from base 1.

The sample taken for sequencing was PBMCs. The origin of this receptor is a man aged 25 to 40 in good health and CMV-seronegative. The V and J segments used are TRBV4-3 and TRBJ2-2, and TRBD2 aligns with 11 junction nucleotides. The CDR3 here reads CASSQELAGGRNGELFF. Here is the DNA: TGCGCCAGCAGCCAAGAGCTAGCGGGGGGAAGGAACGGGGAGCTGTTTTTT.